Presented here are 13 T cell receptor beta chains from one specimen sequenced in a study of human CD8 memory T cell subsets. Generation of TCR beta libraries used UMI-labeled 5' RACE. TCRdb reanalyzed the 5' RACE reads and collapses them to one entry per CDR3 protein, without DNA. Its clone listing holds around 12,000 distinct CDR3 sequences. The sequencing sample was made of CD8+ T cells from PBMCs. All receptors come from a human donor in good health.

This chain connects TRBV5-4 to TRBJ2-5; TCRdb returns TRBD2, unconfirmable since there is no DNA. CDR1 SGHNT and CDR2 YYREEE come from the germline V gene (reference sequence). The CDR3 sequence is 13 residues long. CDR3 region: CASIGLEVETQYF.

The chain links TRBV14 to TRBJ2-7. Germline V gene lookup returns CDR1 SGHDN and CDR2 FVKESK. The CDR3 runs 13 residues. Here the CDR3 reads CASRPTSSYEQYF.

The J gene is TRBJ2-1, the V gene TRBV5-1; TCRdb lists TRBD1, though no DNA is available to test this call. This CDR3 spans 17 amino acids. Germline CDR1 reads SGHRS; CDR2 reads YFSETQ. The CDR3 protein is CASSSIGTESSYNEQFF.

The chain joins TRBV12-3 or TRBV12-4 to TRBJ2-5; TCRdb indicates TRBD2, and absent DNA this call remains unverified. The CDR3 has 16 amino acids. This CDR3 is CASSHTLAGGVETQYF.

The chain links TRBV7-9 to TRBJ2-7; TCRdb designates TRBD1, a call that cannot be tested without DNA. CDR1 is SEHNR and CDR2 is FQNEAQ in the germline V gene (reference sequence). The CDR3 is 14 residues long. The CDR3 is CASSYIDRVYEQYF.

CDR3: CASSPYPMTDYGYTF. The rearrangement joins TRBV12-3 or TRBV12-4 to TRBJ1-2; the D call of TRBD1 rests on TCRdb alone, since no DNA is present to check it. The CDR3 runs to 15 residues.

The chain combines TRBV27 with TRBJ2-5; the D call from TCRdb, TRBD2, cannot be confirmed without DNA. The CDR3 contains 14 residues. The germline CDR1 and CDR2 sequences are MNHEY and SMNVEV (reference sequence). The CDR3 protein is CASSWTSDQGTQYF.

The chain has TRBV11-3 and TRBJ2-7; TCRdb's D call of TRBD1 is untestable without DNA. Germline V gene sequence: CDR1 SGHNT, CDR2 YENEEA. The length of the CDR3 is 14 residues. The CDR3: CASSSYMGSYEQYF. The full variable domain, rest sourced from reference TRBV11-3 and TRBJ2-7, is EAGVVQSPRYKIIEKKQPVAFWCNPISGHNTLYWYLQNLGQGPELLIRYENEEAVDDSQLPKDRFSAERLKGVDSTLKIQPAELGDSAVYLCASSSYMGSYEQYFGPGTRLTVT.

Measured by frequency, this clonotype is medium-sized. The rearrangement uses TRBV7-2 and TRBJ2-3. The germline V gene has CDR1 SGHTA and CDR2 FQGNSA. CDR3 length: 14 residues. The CDR3 sequence is CASSLDDPLDTQYF.

The chain joins TRBV12-3 or TRBV12-4 to TRBJ2-5; the D gene TCRdb calls, TRBD2, cannot be checked with no DNA. The CDR3 consists of 16 residues. The CDR3: CASSLALGLGEETQYF.

The chain is built from TRBV11-2 and TRBJ2-5; TCRdb picks TRBD1, but there is no DNA to check that call. The germline V gene has CDR1 SGHAT and CDR2 FQNNGV. This CDR3 has 19 amino acids. CDR3 residues: CASSLGPLTGGIRWETQYF. The full variable domain, with the rest looked up from reference TRBV11-2 and TRBJ2-5, is EAGVAQSPRYKIIEKRQSVAFWCNPISGHATLYWYQQILGQGPKLLIQFQNNGVVDDSQLPKDRFSAERLKGVDSTLKIQPAKLEDSAVYLCASSLGPLTGGIRWETQYFGPGTRLLVL.

The chain joins TRBV7-6 to TRBJ2-1. CDR3 length: 16 amino acids. Germline V gene data show CDR1 as SGHVS and CDR2 as FNYEAQ. The CDR3 protein is CASSNTWESSYNEQFF.

CDR3 in amino acids: CASSLQPDSYNEQFF. The chain links TRBV4-1 to TRBJ2-1; TCRdb's assignment of TRBD1 cannot be checked, as there is no DNA. The CDR3 sequence is 15 residues long. Germline V CDR1 and CDR2: MGHRA, YSYEKL.